The rows below give T cell receptor beta chains drawn from one sample of a study of CD8 T cells in Susac syndrome. Each CDR3 protein gets one entry after TCRdb re-called the immunoSEQ multiplex PCR reads with MiXCR. The sample contains about 400,000 distinct CDR3 sequences, 75% to 90% of which appear only once. Sequenced input: CD8+ T cells from PBMCs. These receptors all stem from a human donor with multiple sclerosis. Each CDR3 is given with its conserved first and last residue. The D gene is left open where the match is weak. Not all rows give a size; the values are once, few, many and, for expanded clones, a class.

TGTGCCAGCAGTTTCGGGGGGCACACTGAAGCTTTCTTT CASSFGGHTEAFF TRBV12-3/TRBV12-4 NA NA TRBJ1-1
TGTGCCAGCAGATCCCTATATTCGGGTAATCAGCCCCAGCATTTT CASRSLYSGNQPQHF TRBV28 NA NA TRBJ1-5
TGCGCCAGCAGCGGAATACAGGGGAGCACAGATACGCAGTATTTT CASSGIQGSTDTQYF TRBV5-1 TRBD1 NA TRBJ2-3
TGTGCCAGCAGCTTGGTGGTTTTCCGGGACAGTAAAGCCAAAAACATTCAGTACTTC CASSLVVFRDSKAKNIQYF TRBV5-4 TRBD1 NA TRBJ2-4
TGCGCCAGCAGCCAAGCGCCAGGGTATAATGAAGCTTTCTTT CASSQAPGYNEAFF TRBV4-1 NA NA TRBJ1-1
TGTGCCAGCAGCTTAGTAGGCAGGGTGGACCCCTACGAGCAGTACTTC CASSLVGRVDPYEQYF TRBV7-9 NA NA TRBJ2-7
TGTGCCAGCAGTTTCGACAGACAGGGTAGACCTGAAGCTTTCTTT CASSFDRQGRPEAFF TRBV28 TRBD1 NA TRBJ1-1
TGCGCCAGCAGCCAAGATTTCGGACAAAGCTGTAGGTTC CASSQDFGQSCRF TRBV4-1 NA NA TRBJ2-1
TGTGCCAGCAGCTTAGAACTTAGCGGGGGGGGTGAGACCCAGTACTTC CASSLELSGGGETQYF TRBV7-2 TRBD2 NA TRBJ2-5
TGTGCCAGCAGCGCCCACCGGGACAGCCAAGAGACCCAGTACTTC CASSAHRDSQETQYF TRBV2 TRBD1 NA TRBJ2-5
TGTGCCAGCAGCGCGACAGGGCCCAATCAGCCCCAGCATTTT CASSATGPNQPQHF TRBV6-1 TRBD1 NA TRBJ1-5
TGTGCCAGCAGTGATCTCCCGTCTGTCAACACCGGGGAGCTGTTTTTT CASSDLPSVNTGELFF TRBV6-4 NA NA TRBJ2-2
TGTGCCAGCAGTACCACTAGTCTGGGATACAATGAGCAGTTCTTC CASSTTSLGYNEQFF TRBV27 NA NA TRBJ2-1
TGTGCCAGCAGCTTCCCCCGGACAGGCGGCTCCTACGAGCAGTACTTC CASSFPRTGGSYEQYF TRBV7-9 TRBD1 NA TRBJ2-7
TGCGCCAGCAGCCAAGATCAGCTCTCTGGAAACACCATATATTTT CASSQDQLSGNTIYF TRBV4-1 NA once TRBJ1-3
TGTGCCAGCAGCTTAGGTCGCTTTGAAGCTTTCTTT CASSLGRFEAFF TRBV11-2 NA few TRBJ1-1
TGTGCCAGCAGTCCCGGGACTAGCGGGAGGGATTACTACGAGCAGTACTTC CASSPGTSGRDYYEQYF TRBV12-3/TRBV12-4 TRBD2 NA TRBJ2-7
TGCGCCAGCAGCTTGGACAGGGTCGTCGGAGAGACCCAGTACTTC CASSLDRVVGETQYF TRBV5-1 NA NA TRBJ2-5
TGCGCCAGCAGCCAAGAGAGGGCAGGGGGCTACGAGCAGTACTTC CASSQERAGGYEQYF TRBV4-1 TRBD1 few TRBJ2-7
TGTGCCAGCAGTTACTCGACCAACTCTGGAAACACCATATATTTT CASSYSTNSGNTIYF TRBV6-7 NA NA TRBJ1-3
TGTGCCACCAGTGATCGACAGGGGTCAGAGACCCAGTACTTC CATSDRQGSETQYF TRBV24-1 TRBD1 NA TRBJ2-5
TGCGCCAGCAGCCAAGTCCCAGCGAACACAGATACGCAGTATTTT CASSQVPANTDTQYF TRBV4-1 NA NA TRBJ2-3
TGTGCCAGCAAGAATGGGGCGGCAGTAAAAGAGACCCAGTACTTC CASKNGAAVKETQYF TRBV28 NA NA TRBJ2-5
TGCGCCAGCAGCCACCAGGGTTTTGGACAGCCCCAGCATTTT CASSHQGFGQPQHF TRBV4-1 NA NA TRBJ1-5
TGTGCCAGCAGCCCTTGGACGGATGAGAACGCCGGGGAGCTGTTTTTT CASSPWTDENAGELFF TRBV3-1 NA NA TRBJ2-2
TGCAGTGCTAGAGTTGTCGGCAGGGAGGACTACGAGCAGTACTTC CSARVVGREDYEQYF TRBV20-1 NA NA TRBJ2-7
TGCGCCAGCAGCAGCGGACTAGCGGGGGAGTTCCAAGAGACCCAGTACTTC CASSSGLAGEFQETQYF TRBV5-1 TRBD2 NA TRBJ2-5
TGTGCCAGCAGCTCCGAAGCGGGCCCTTACAATGAGCAGTTCTTC CASSSEAGPYNEQFF TRBV11-2 NA NA TRBJ2-1
TGTGCCACCAGCACCAATGGGGATTCGAACACTGAAGCTTTCTTT CATSTNGDSNTEAFF TRBV15 NA NA TRBJ1-1
TGTGCCTGGAGTGTTGCTAATGAAAAACTGTTTTTT CAWSVANEKLFF TRBV30 NA few TRBJ1-4
TGCGCCAGCAGCTTGGCTCCGACAGGTTACGAGCAGTACTTC CASSLAPTGYEQYF TRBV5-1 NA NA TRBJ2-7
TGCGCCAGCAGCCAAGTTGGGGGGGCGCACGGGGAGCTGTTTTTT CASSQVGGAHGELFF TRBV4-1 NA NA TRBJ2-2
TGTGCCAGCAGTTCGCAGGCTCCAACTAATGAAAAACTGTTTTTT CASSSQAPTNEKLFF TRBV12-3/TRBV12-4 NA NA TRBJ1-4
TGCAGTGCTTCCCCGGTCCAGTTCAGGGAGACCCAGTACTTC CSASPVQFRETQYF TRBV20-1 NA once TRBJ2-5
TGTGCCAGCAGTTTAAGTGGGCAGGGGGTAAACACCGGGGAGCTGTTTTTT CASSLSGQGVNTGELFF TRBV27 TRBD1 NA TRBJ2-2
TGTGCCAGCAGTCCCCGGGGGGTCCCAGGGTACGAGCAGTACTTC CASSPRGVPGYEQYF TRBV28 TRBD2 NA TRBJ2-7
TGTGCCAGCAGCTTAGGTGCGACAGAGAACACTGAAGCTTTCTTT CASSLGATENTEAFF TRBV11-2 NA NA TRBJ1-1
TGTGCCAGCAGTTTATATGCGGGAGGGCCGGGAGAAGAGACCCAGTACTTC CASSLYAGGPGEETQYF TRBV27 TRBD2 NA TRBJ2-5
TGTGCCAGCAGTGAAGGCGAACAGGGGGGATACGAGCAGTACTTC CASSEGEQGGYEQYF TRBV6-1 TRBD1 NA TRBJ2-7
TGTGCCAGCAGCCAAGGGCTAGCGGGGGACCCAGATACGCAGTATTTT CASSQGLAGDPDTQYF TRBV14 TRBD2 NA TRBJ2-3